These 3 T cell receptor beta chains were all obtained from the same sample, sequenced in a study of T cell repertoires in cytomegalovirus infection. One entry per CDR3 protein results from TCRdb running MiXCR on the reads. The table shows 150,000 to 200,000 distinct CDR3 sequences, with 15% to 20% occurring only once. Sample: PBMCs. The receptors come from a human donor in good health (CMV status not recorded). Some clones in this sample may be carry-over from other donors' samples.

This clonotype was seen a handful of times. The chain links TRBV7-3 to TRBJ1-5, with D possibly matching TRBD1 (5 bases). The CDR3 extends over 15 amino acids. Germline CDR1 and CDR2: SGHTA and FQGTGA. V was trimmed by 2 bases and J by 7 bases, leaving 15 bases between them. CDR3 protein: CASSLVPRRDQPQHF. The CDR3 bases are TGTGCCAGCAGCTTAGTCCCGCGAAGGGACCAGCCCCAGCATTTT.

In the case of this clonotype: This clone may be a read error of a much larger clone one base away. The chain couples TRBV7-2 to TRBJ1-3, with 10 positions matching TRBD1. The CDR3 has 14 residues. From germline, CDR1 is SGHTA and CDR2 FQGNSA. The CDR3 coding sequence is TGTGCCAGCAGGACAGGGGGCTCTGGAAACACCATACATTTT. It specifies CASRTGGSGNTIHF.

In this sample, this clonotype turned up many times. This chain uses TRBV11-3 with TRBJ1-5; D might be TRBD1 (6 bases). V was clipped by 5 bases and J by 5 bases, with 19 bases between them. The CDR3 length is 16 residues. The germline CDR1 and CDR2 sequences are SGHNT and YENEEA. The CDR3 nucleotides read TGTGCCAGCAGCCTCCGAAGGGGGGAGGTTTATCAGCCCCAGCATTTT. Translation: CASSLRRGEVYQPQHF. Drawing the rest from reference TRBV11-3 and TRBJ1-5, the complete variable domain is EAGVVQSPRYKIIEKKQPVAFWCNPISGHNTLYWYLQNLGQGPELLIRYENEEAVDDSQLPKDRFSAERLKGVDSTLKIQPAELGDSAVYLCASSLRRGEVYQPQHFGDGTRLSIL.